Sequencing of this TCR beta chain was carried out in a study of blood T cell repertoires in COVID-19. Study as a whole: Samples came from the United States, Italy and Spain, spanning acute and convalescent COVID-19. T cells, B-cell-depleted T cells, or PBMCs provided the cDNA or gDNA that served as material.

The ends were cut back, 1 base at V and 1 base at J, with 13 bases in the middle. The V gene's germline CDR1 is SEHNR and CDR2 FQNEAQ (reference sequence). The CDR3 contains 16 residues. In the original workflow: The authors estimated nucleated cell counts from reference gene primer amplification. The method was immunoSEQ multiplex PCR; TCRdb's version includes in-frame clones alone and lacks a portion of them. That table gives V, J and clone size, and the DNA gave D and trimming. Of some 17,000 clones in the sample, roughly 87% were seen once. Sequencing input: peripheral blood. The chain recombines TRBV7-9 with TRBJ1-1; D may be TRBD1 (5 bases). This clonotype was obtained from a man aged 55-75 years with active COVID-19. The CDR3 here is CASSLGSGGSNTEAFF. As DNA, the CDR3 is TGTGCCAGCAGCTTAGGAAGTGGGGGGTCGAACACTGAAGCTTTCTTT.